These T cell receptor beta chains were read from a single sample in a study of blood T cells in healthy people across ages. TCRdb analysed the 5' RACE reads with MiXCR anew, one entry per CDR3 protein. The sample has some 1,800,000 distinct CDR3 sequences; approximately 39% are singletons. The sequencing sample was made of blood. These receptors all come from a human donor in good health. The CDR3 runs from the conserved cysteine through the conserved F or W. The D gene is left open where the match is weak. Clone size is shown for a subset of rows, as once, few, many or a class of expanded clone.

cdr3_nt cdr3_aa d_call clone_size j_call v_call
TGTGCCATCAGTGAGTCCCCAGGGGGACAGGGGGCAACGGAGACCCAGTACTTC CAISESPGGQGATETQYF TRBD1 - TRBJ2-5 TRBV10-3
TGTGCCAGCAGCCCCGGGGGGGTGAGGGGCGAGCAGTACTTC CASSPGGVRGEQYF TRBD2 - TRBJ2-7 TRBV9
TGTGCCTGCAGTTTAGGGGGACAGATTTCACCCCTCCACTTT CACSLGGQISPLHF TRBD1 - TRBJ1-6 TRBV12-3/TRBV12-4
TGCAGCGTTGATGGACAGCCAAATGCCTACAATGAGCAGTTCTTC CSVDGQPNAYNEQFF - - TRBJ2-1 TRBV29-1
TGCGCCAGCAGTTACCAAGGACTAGACACAAGGCAGTTCTTC CASSYQGLDTRQFF TRBD2 few TRBJ2-1 TRBV5-1
TGCGCCAGCAGCACCAGGACAGGGGGGACCCATGGCTACACCTTC CASSTRTGGTHGYTF TRBD1 few TRBJ1-2 TRBV5-1
TGTGCCAGCAGTTTGAACGTGGGAACTAGCACAGATACGCAGTATTTT CASSLNVGTSTDTQYF - - TRBJ2-3 TRBV27
TGTGCCAGCAGTTTAGGGACGAAATTTGGGTACTACTATGAGCAGTTCTTC CASSLGTKFGYYYEQFF - - TRBJ2-1 TRBV7-2
TGTGCCAGCAGGGGGGGACTTCTAGCCAAAAACATTCAGTACTTC CASRGGLLAKNIQYF - few TRBJ2-4 TRBV2
TGCGCCAGCAGCCAAAACAGGGCAGGGCAAGAGACCCAGTACTTC CASSQNRAGQETQYF - many TRBJ2-5 TRBV4-1
TGTGCCACCAGTGACCGGGACAAGAACACTGAAGCTTTCTTT CATSDRDKNTEAFF - - TRBJ1-1 TRBV24-1
TGTGCCAGCAGTTCGCCTAGAGACGGGAACTATGGCTACACCTTC CASSSPRDGNYGYTF - - TRBJ1-2 TRBV27
TGCAGCGGGGAAGACAACACCGGGGAGCTGTTTTTT CSGEDNTGELFF - - TRBJ2-2 TRBV29-1
TGCAGCGTTGTTTGCGGGGAAAGGACCTACGAGCAGTACTTC CSVVCGERTYEQYF - - TRBJ2-7 TRBV29-1
TGTGCCAGCAGCCCTCGCCTGGGAGGCGTGCTCTATGGCTACACCTTC CASSPRLGGVLYGYTF - few TRBJ1-2 TRBV7-2
TGTGCCAGCAGCCTAGGCCCCCGGGACAGACAAGAGACCCAGTACTTC CASSLGPRDRQETQYF TRBD1 - TRBJ2-5 TRBV7-2
TGTGCCACCAGCAGAGAGAGGGGGGGATACGAGCAGTACTTC CATSRERGGYEQYF - - TRBJ2-7 TRBV15
TGTGCCAGCAGTAGGGCGGGGGCTCTACAAGAGACCCAGTACTTC CASSRAGALQETQYF - - TRBJ2-5 TRBV28
TGTGCCAGCCGTAACGGGGGGAACTACCAGCAGTACTTC CASRNGGNYQQYF TRBD2 - TRBJ2-4 TRBV27
TGCAGTGCTAGAGATCCGGACCAGCGAGGGACCCAGTACTTC CSARDPDQRGTQYF - - TRBJ2-5 TRBV20-1
TGTGCCAGCAGCCTTAATGGCCTAGCGGGGGAGGGAGAGACCCAGTACTTC CASSLNGLAGEGETQYF TRBD2 few TRBJ2-5 TRBV7-2
TGTGCCAGCAACTTCGGTGACGGGACCTCTGGCTACACCTTC CASNFGDGTSGYTF - - TRBJ1-2 TRBV7-3
TGCGCCAGCAGCCAACATGACAGGAGGCTCTATGGCTACACCTTC CASSQHDRRLYGYTF - - TRBJ1-2 TRBV4-3
TGTGCCATCAGTGAGGGGGACAGGTCACGGACTGAAGCTTTCTTT CAISEGDRSRTEAFF TRBD1 - TRBJ1-1 TRBV10-3
TGTGCCAGCACCTTAGGGTTCGGCACTGAAGCTTTCTTT CASTLGFGTEAFF - - TRBJ1-1 TRBV7-9
TGTGCCAGCAAACTCGCGGGTCTTACAATGAACACTGAAGCTTTCTTT CASKLAGLTMNTEAFF - few TRBJ1-1 TRBV12-3/TRBV12-4
TGTGCCAGCAGCTGGACGACAGGGGGAGCTTTCTTT CASSWTTGGAFF TRBD1 - TRBJ1-1 TRBV3-1
TGCAGTGCCACGGACAAAGGGCGGAATTCACCCCTCCACTTT CSATDKGRNSPLHF - - TRBJ1-6 TRBV20-1
TGTGCCACCAGTGACGGGAAACAGGGGTTTAAGATAAATGAGCAGTTCTTC CATSDGKQGFKINEQFF TRBD1 - TRBJ2-1 TRBV24-1
TGCAGTGCTAACCAGGGACAGGGGAGGGACGAGCAGTACTTC CSANQGQGRDEQYF TRBD1 - TRBJ2-7 TRBV20-1
TGCAGCGTCACTGGACGCCTAACTCAGAACACTGAAGCTTTCTTT CSVTGRLTQNTEAFF - - TRBJ1-1 TRBV29-1
TGCGCCAGCAGCCATCCAAGCGGGGGTTTAAATGAGCAGTTCTTC CASSHPSGGLNEQFF TRBD2 - TRBJ2-1 TRBV4-1
TGTGCCTGGAGTAGCGGGTTCCAAGAGACCCAGTACTTC CAWSSGFQETQYF - few TRBJ2-5 TRBV30
TGTGCCAGCAGCCAAGCGGGACTAGGAGAAGAGACCCAGTACTTC CASSQAGLGEETQYF TRBD2 - TRBJ2-5 TRBV4-2
TGTGCCAGCAGGCTAGCGGGGGTTAGTGAGCAGTACTTC CASRLAGVSEQYF TRBD2 - TRBJ2-7 TRBV6-2/TRBV6-3
TGTGCCAGCAGCTTAGGCCGGTGGACAGGCGACCGTGGCTACACCTTC CASSLGRWTGDRGYTF TRBD1 few TRBJ1-2 TRBV7-9
TGCGCCAGCAGCTTCGGGGTCGAATCCACTGAAGCTTTCTTT CASSFGVESTEAFF - - TRBJ1-1 TRBV5-1
TGTGCCAGCAGTCATTCAGGGGTAGGCAATCAGCCCCAGCATTTT CASSHSGVGNQPQHF - - TRBJ1-5 TRBV28
TGCAGTGCTAGACGAGACGGGGCCAACGTCCTGACTTTC CSARRDGANVLTF - - TRBJ2-6 TRBV20-1
TGTGCCAGCACTAAATACGGGACAGGGGAGTTCGGCTACACCTTC CASTKYGTGEFGYTF TRBD1 few TRBJ1-2 TRBV28
TGTGCCAGCAGCAAAAACGACGGCCCGGAGTATTCACCCCTCCACTTT CASSKNDGPEYSPLHF - - TRBJ1-6 TRBV21-1
TGTGCCAGCAGCTTGTTACAGCACACTGAAGCTTTCTTT CASSLLQHTEAFF - few TRBJ1-1 TRBV5-6
TGCGCCAGCAGCCAAGGGACAGGGGGAGTGTTAAGGGTTAACACCTTC CASSQGTGGVLRVNTF TRBD1 - TRBJ1-2 TRBV4-3
TGCAGTGCTAGACCCTGGACAGGGAGCTCCTACGAGCAGTACTTC CSARPWTGSSYEQYF TRBD1 few TRBJ2-7 TRBV20-1
TGCAGTGCTAGAGCCGAGGGACAGGGACAGTCTAACTATGGCTACACCTTC CSARAEGQGQSNYGYTF TRBD1 - TRBJ1-2 TRBV20-1
TGTGCCAGCGAGGGGCAGGGGGCCAACGTCCTGACTTTC CASEGQGANVLTF - - TRBJ2-6 TRBV6-6
TGTGCCAGCAGCAAATGTGAAGGGCGGGACAGGGGAATTGGCGAGCAGTACTTC CASSKCEGRDRGIGEQYF - few TRBJ2-7 TRBV21-1
TGCAGTGCTAGAGATGCAGGGGCCCCCAATCAGCCCCAGCATTTT CSARDAGAPNQPQHF - many TRBJ1-5 TRBV20-1
TGTGCCAGCAGTCGCAGGGGCGCGGACGAGCAGTACTTC CASSRRGADEQYF - - TRBJ2-7 TRBV12-3/TRBV12-4